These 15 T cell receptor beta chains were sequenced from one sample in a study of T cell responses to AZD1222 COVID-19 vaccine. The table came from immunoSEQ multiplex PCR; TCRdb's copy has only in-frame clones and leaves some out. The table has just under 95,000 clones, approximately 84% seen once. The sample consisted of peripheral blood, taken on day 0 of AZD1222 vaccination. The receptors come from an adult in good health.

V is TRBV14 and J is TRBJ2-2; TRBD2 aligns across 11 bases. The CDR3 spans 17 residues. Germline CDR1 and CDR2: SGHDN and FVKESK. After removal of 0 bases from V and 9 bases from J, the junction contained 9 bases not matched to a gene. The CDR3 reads CASSQDQRLAGGWELFF. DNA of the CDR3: TGTGCCAGCAGCCAAGATCAACGGCTAGCGGGAGGCTGGGAGCTGTTTTTT.

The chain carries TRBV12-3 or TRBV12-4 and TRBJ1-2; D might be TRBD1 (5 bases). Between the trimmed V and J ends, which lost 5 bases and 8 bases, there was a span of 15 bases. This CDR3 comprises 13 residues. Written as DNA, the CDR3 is TGTGCCAGCAGTGGGAGGGGAAGAGGGGGCTACACCTTC. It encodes CASSGRGRGGYTF.

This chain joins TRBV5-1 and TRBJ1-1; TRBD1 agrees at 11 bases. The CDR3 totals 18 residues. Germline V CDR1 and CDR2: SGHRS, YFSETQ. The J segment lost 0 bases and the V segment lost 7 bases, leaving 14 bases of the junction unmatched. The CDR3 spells CASPLVWGQGGMNTEAFF. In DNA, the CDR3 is TGCGCCAGCCCACTAGTGTGGGGACAGGGGGGAATGAACACTGAAGCTTTCTTT.

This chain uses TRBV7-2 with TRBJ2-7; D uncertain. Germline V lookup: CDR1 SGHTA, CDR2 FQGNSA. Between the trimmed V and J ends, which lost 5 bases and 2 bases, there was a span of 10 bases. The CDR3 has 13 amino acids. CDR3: CASSPDGPYEQYF. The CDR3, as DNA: TGTGCCAGCAGCCCGGACGGGCCCTACGAGCAGTACTTC.

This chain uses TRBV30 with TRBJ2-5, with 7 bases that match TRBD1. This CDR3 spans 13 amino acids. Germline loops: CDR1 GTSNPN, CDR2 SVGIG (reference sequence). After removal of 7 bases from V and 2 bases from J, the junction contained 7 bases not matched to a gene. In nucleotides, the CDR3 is TGTGCCTCTCGACAGGGCCCTCAAGAGACCCAGTACTTC. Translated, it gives CASRQGPQETQYF.

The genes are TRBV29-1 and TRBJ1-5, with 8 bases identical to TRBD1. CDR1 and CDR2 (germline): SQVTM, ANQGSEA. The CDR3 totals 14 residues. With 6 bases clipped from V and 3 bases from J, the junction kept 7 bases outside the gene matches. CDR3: CSVATGDTNQPQHF. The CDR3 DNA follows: TGCAGCGTGGCGACAGGGGACACCAATCAGCCCCAGCATTTT.

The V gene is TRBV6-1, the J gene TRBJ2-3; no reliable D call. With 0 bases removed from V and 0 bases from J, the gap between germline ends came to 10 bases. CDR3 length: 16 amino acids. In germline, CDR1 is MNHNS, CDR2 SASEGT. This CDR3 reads CASSEAAFSSTDTQYF. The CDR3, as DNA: TGTGCCAGCAGTGAAGCAGCTTTCTCTAGCACAGATACGCAGTATTTT.

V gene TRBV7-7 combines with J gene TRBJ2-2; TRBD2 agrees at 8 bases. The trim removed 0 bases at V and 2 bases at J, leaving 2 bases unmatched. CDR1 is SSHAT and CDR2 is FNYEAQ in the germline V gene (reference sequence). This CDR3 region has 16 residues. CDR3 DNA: TGTGCCAGCAGCTTAGCTAGCGGGACCAACACCGGGGAGCTGTTTTTT. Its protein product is CASSLASGTNTGELFF. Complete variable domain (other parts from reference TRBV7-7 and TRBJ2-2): GAGVSQSPRYKVTKRGQDVTLRCDPISSHATLYWYQQALGQGPEFLTYFNYEAQPDKSGLPSDRFSAERPEGSISTLTIQRTEQRDSAMYRCASSLASGTNTGELFFGEGSRLTVL.

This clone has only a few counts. The CDR3 loop reads CASKGFSGERGTEAFF. DNA of the CDR3: TGTGCCAGTAAGGGTTTCTCAGGGGAAAGGGGCACTGAAGCTTTCTTT. This chain connects TRBV19 to TRBJ1-1, with a possible D match to TRBD1 (6 bases). V lost 7 bases to trimming and J lost 4 bases, with 22 bases between them. The CDR3 has 16 residues. The germline V gene has CDR1 LNHDA and CDR2 SQIVND (reference sequence).

The CDR3 nucleotides read TGTGCCAGCACCGAAGGTCAGGGGGCAAGAGAAAAACTGTTTTTT. This encodes CASTEGQGAREKLFF. The chain couples TRBV6-5 to TRBJ1-4; 8 bases line up with TRBD1. The V and J ends lost 7 bases and 8 bases, in that order; junction bases with no gene match: 12. The germline CDR1 and CDR2 sequences are MNHEY and SVGAGI. The CDR3 length is 15 residues.

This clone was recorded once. The CDR3 is CASSLEPGQGVDTQYF. In nucleotides, the CDR3 is TGTGCCAGCAGCTTAGAACCGGGACAGGGAGTCGATACGCAGTATTTT. The V call is TRBV11-2, the J call TRBJ2-3; 9 positions match TRBD1. V gave up 0 bases and J gave up 6 bases; unmatched junction bases: 7. There are 16 residues in the CDR3. Germline loops: CDR1 SGHAT, CDR2 FQNNGV. Looking up the rest from reference TRBV11-2 and TRBJ2-3 gives the full variable domain: EAGVAQSPRYKIIEKRQSVAFWCNPISGHATLYWYQQILGQGPKLLIQFQNNGVVDDSQLPKDRFSAERLKGVDSTLKIQPAKLEDSAVYLCASSLEPGQGVDTQYFGPGTRLTVL.

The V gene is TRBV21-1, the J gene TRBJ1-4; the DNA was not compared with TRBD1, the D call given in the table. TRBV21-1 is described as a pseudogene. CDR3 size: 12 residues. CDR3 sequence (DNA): TGTGCCAGCAGTCAGGGGGGTGAAAAACTGTTTTTT. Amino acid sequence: CASSQGGEKLFF.

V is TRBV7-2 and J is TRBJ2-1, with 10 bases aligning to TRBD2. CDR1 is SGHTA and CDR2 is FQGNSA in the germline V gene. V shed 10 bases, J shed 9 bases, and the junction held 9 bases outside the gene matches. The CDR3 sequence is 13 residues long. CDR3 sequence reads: CATSSGSFSEQFF. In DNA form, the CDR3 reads TGTGCCACGTCTAGCGGGAGTTTCAGTGAGCAGTTCTTC.

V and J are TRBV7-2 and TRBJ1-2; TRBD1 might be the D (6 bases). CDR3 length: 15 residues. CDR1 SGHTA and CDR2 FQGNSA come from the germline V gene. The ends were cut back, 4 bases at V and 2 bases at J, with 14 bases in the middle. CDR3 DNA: TGTGCCAGCAGCTCTCAGGCGGGGGCGAACTATGGCTACACCTTC. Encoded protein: CASSSQAGANYGYTF.

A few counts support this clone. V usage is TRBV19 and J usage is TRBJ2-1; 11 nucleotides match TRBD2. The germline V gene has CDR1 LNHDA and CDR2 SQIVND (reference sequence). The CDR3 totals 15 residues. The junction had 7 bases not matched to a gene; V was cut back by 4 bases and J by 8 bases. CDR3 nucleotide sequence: TGTGCCAGTAGTACCCTACTAGCGGGAGTCTATGAGCAGTTCTTC. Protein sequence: CASSTLLAGVYEQFF.